A selection of T cell receptor beta chains follows, all from one sample in a study of blood T cell repertoires in COVID-19. Measured with immunoSEQ multiplex PCR; TCRdb has only the in-frame clones, and not every one. This sample yields about 100,000 clones, of which roughly 85% are seen a single time; 2.4% belongs to the top ten. The material sequenced was peripheral blood. These receptors were collected from a human donor in a cohort sampled during active COVID-19. CDR3s include the opening cysteine and the closing phenylalanine or tryptophan. The order of the fields is J gene, V gene, clone size, CDR3 length, D gene, CDR3 DNA, CDR3 protein. A D gene is named only where the DNA matches it firmly. Expanded clones are given a class, and other clones once, few, many or no size at all.

J gene: TRBJ1-6
V gene: TRBV28
clone size: once
CDR3 length: 14
D gene: TRBD1
CDR3 DNA: TGTGCCAGCAGTTCCGCGACAGGGGATAGACCCCTCCACTTT
CDR3 protein: CASSSATGDRPLHF

J gene: TRBJ2-6
V gene: TRBV28
clone size: once
CDR3 length: 16
D gene: TRBD2
CDR3 DNA: TGTGCCAGCACTAAAGCTGCGGGGGCTGGGGCCAACGTCCTGACTTTC
CDR3 protein: CASTKAAGAGANVLTF

J gene: TRBJ2-1
V gene: TRBV5-4
clone size: once
CDR3 length: 13
D gene: .
CDR3 DNA: TGTGCCAGCAGCTTGGCCAGAAACAATGAGCAGTTCTTC
CDR3 protein: CASSLARNNEQFF

J gene: TRBJ1-5
V gene: TRBV6-5
clone size: .
CDR3 length: 15
D gene: .
CDR3 DNA: TGTGCCAGCAGTAGAGCGGCCGATAGCAATCAGCCCCAGCATTTT
CDR3 protein: CASSRAADSNQPQHF

J gene: TRBJ1-1
V gene: TRBV6-2/TRBV6-3
clone size: .
CDR3 length: 13
D gene: .
CDR3 DNA: TGTGCCAGCAGTTACACTCAGAACACTGAAGCTTTCTTT
CDR3 protein: CASSYTQNTEAFF

J gene: TRBJ2-7
V gene: TRBV11-2
clone size: .
CDR3 length: 14
D gene: TRBD2
CDR3 DNA: TGTGCCAGCAGCTTTGGTAGCGGGGGTTACGAGCAGTACTTC
CDR3 protein: CASSFGSGGYEQYF

J gene: TRBJ1-2
V gene: TRBV6-1
clone size: .
CDR3 length: 15
D gene: TRBD1
CDR3 DNA: TGTGCCAGCAGTGAAGCGGCAGGGGGCGGTTATGGCTACACCTTC
CDR3 protein: CASSEAAGGGYGYTF

J gene: TRBJ2-7
V gene: TRBV2
clone size: .
CDR3 length: 14
D gene: .
CDR3 DNA: TGTGCCAGCTCAAAACAGGGTCCTGGTTACGAGCAGTACTTC
CDR3 protein: CASSKQGPGYEQYF

J gene: TRBJ2-3
V gene: TRBV4-1
clone size: .
CDR3 length: 15
D gene: .
CDR3 DNA: TGCGCCAGCAGCCAAGATTGGGAGAACACAGATACGCAGTATTTT
CDR3 protein: CASSQDWENTDTQYF

J gene: TRBJ1-3
V gene: TRBV5-1
clone size: .
CDR3 length: 15
D gene: TRBD1
CDR3 DNA: TGCGCCAGCAGCTCGGGACAGGGATCAGGAAACACCATATATTTT
CDR3 protein: CASSSGQGSGNTIYF

J gene: TRBJ2-1
V gene: TRBV30
clone size: .
CDR3 length: 18
D gene: .
CDR3 DNA: TGTGCCTGGAGGAATGTGTTCGTACGAGCGGGTCATTACAATGAGCAGTTCTTC
CDR3 protein: CAWRNVFVRAGHYNEQFF

J gene: TRBJ1-4
V gene: TRBV6-6
clone size: .
CDR3 length: 15
D gene: TRBD1
CDR3 DNA: TGTGCCAGCAGCCTTCCCGGGACAGGGAATGAAAAACTGTTTTTT
CDR3 protein: CASSLPGTGNEKLFF

J gene: TRBJ2-1
V gene: TRBV2
clone size: once
CDR3 length: 12
D gene: .
CDR3 DNA: TGTGCCAGCCACGCCAGGTACAATGAGCAGTTCTTC
CDR3 protein: CASHARYNEQFF

J gene: TRBJ2-2
V gene: TRBV29-1
clone size: .
CDR3 length: 13
D gene: .
CDR3 DNA: TGCAGCGTCTCCGACAAGAGTACCGGGGAGCTGTTTTTT
CDR3 protein: CSVSDKSTGELFF

J gene: TRBJ1-2
V gene: TRBV12-3/TRBV12-4
clone size: .
CDR3 length: 13
D gene: .
CDR3 DNA: TGTGCCAGCAGTTTAGTGGCAGACTATGGCTACACCTTC
CDR3 protein: CASSLVADYGYTF

J gene: TRBJ2-1
V gene: TRBV5-1
clone size: .
CDR3 length: 15
D gene: .
CDR3 DNA: TGCGCCAGCAGCTTGGCCCCGGGAGTAGCCAATGAGCAGTTCTTC
CDR3 protein: CASSLAPGVANEQFF

J gene: TRBJ1-3
V gene: TRBV10-1
clone size: .
CDR3 length: 15
D gene: .
CDR3 DNA: TGCGCCAGCAGTGACCACAGGGAGTCTGGAAACACCATATATTTT
CDR3 protein: CASSDHRESGNTIYF

J gene: TRBJ2-1
V gene: TRBV29-1
clone size: .
CDR3 length: 12
D gene: .
CDR3 DNA: TGCAGCGTTGAGGTCTACTACAATGAGCAGTTCTTC
CDR3 protein: CSVEVYYNEQFF